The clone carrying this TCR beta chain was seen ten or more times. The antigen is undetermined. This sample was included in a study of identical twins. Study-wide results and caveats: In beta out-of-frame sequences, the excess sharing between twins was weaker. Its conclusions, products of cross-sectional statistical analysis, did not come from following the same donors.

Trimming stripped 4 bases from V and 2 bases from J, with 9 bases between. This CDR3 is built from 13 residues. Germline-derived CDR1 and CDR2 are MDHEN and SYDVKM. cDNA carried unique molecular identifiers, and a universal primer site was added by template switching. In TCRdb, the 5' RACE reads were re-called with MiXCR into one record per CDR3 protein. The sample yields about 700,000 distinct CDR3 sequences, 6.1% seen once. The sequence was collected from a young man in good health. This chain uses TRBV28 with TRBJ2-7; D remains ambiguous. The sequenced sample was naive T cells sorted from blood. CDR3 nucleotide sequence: TGTGCCAGCAGTTCCCTCCCCCCCTACGAGCAGTACGTC. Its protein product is CASSSLPPYEQYV.